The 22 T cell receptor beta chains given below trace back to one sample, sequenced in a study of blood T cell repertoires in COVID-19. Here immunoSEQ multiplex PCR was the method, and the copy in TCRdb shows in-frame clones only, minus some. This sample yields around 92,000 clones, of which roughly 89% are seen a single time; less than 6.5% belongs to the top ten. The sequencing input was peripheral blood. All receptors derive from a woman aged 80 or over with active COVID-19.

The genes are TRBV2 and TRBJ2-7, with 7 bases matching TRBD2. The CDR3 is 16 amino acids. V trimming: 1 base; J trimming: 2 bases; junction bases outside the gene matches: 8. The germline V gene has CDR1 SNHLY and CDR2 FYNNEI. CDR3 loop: CASSEVQAGMPYEQYF. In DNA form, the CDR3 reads TGTGCCAGCAGTGAAGTGCAAGCGGGAATGCCCTACGAGCAGTACTTC.

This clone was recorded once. The CDR3 bases are TGTGCCAGCAGTTTGGACAGTAATTATGAAAAACTGTTTTTT. It encodes CASSLDSNYEKLFF. V is TRBV27 and J is TRBJ1-4; D possibly corresponds to TRBD1 (6 bases). Germline CDR1 and CDR2: MNHEY and SMNVEV (reference sequence). CDR3 length: 14 amino acids. V was trimmed by 3 bases and J by 6 bases, leaving 11 bases between them.

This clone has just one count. CDR3 in DNA: TGCGCCAGCAGCTTTTCGACTAGCGGGAGGTCTTACAATGAGCAGTTCTTC. The encoded protein is CASSFSTSGRSYNEQFF. The chain uses TRBV5-1 and TRBJ2-1, with TRBD2 matching 13 bases. Germline CDR1 SGHRS, CDR2 YFSETQ. V lost 2 bases, J lost 4 bases, and 6 bases stayed unmatched. This CDR3 has 17 amino acids.

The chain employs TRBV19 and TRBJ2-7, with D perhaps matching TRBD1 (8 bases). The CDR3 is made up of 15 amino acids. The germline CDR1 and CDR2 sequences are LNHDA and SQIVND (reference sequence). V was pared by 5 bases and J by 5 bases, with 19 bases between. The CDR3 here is CASSLRLTGGDEQYF. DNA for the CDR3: TGTGCCAGTAGTCTTCGATTAACAGGGGGGGACGAGCAGTACTTC.

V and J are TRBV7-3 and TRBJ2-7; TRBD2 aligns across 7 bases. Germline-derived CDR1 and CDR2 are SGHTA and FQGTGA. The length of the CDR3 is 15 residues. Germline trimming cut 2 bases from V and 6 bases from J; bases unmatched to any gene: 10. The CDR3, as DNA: TGTGCCAGCAGCTTAGCAGCCGGGGGACTAAGCGAGCAGTACTTC. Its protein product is CASSLAAGGLSEQYF.

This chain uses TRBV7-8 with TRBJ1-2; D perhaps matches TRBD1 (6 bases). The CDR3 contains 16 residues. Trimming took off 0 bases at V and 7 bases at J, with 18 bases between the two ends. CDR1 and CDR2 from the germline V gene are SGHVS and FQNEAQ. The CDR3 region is CASSLAPGTTIGGYTF. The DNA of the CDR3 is TGTGCCAGCAGCTTAGCACCTGGGACAACTATTGGTGGCTACACCTTC.

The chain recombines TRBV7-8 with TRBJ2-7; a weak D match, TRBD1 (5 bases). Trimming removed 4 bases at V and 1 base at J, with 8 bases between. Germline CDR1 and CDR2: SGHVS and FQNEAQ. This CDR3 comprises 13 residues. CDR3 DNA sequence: TGTGCCAGCAGCTCTAGGGGTTCCTACGAGCAGTACTTC. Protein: CASSSRGSYEQYF. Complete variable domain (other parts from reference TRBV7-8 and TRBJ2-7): GAGVSQSPRYKVAKRGQDVALRCDPISGHVSLFWYQQALGQGPEFLTYFQNEAQLDKSGLPSDRFFAERPEGSVSTLKIQRTQQEDSAVYLCASSSRGSYEQYFGPGTRLTVT.

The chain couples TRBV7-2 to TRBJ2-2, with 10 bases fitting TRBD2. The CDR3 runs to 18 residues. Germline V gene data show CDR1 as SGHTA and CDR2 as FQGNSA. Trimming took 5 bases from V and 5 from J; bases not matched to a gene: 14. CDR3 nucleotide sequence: TGTGCCAGCAGCCCCCCTATGGCTAGCGGGAGAAGTACCGGGGAGCTGTTTTTT. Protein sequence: CASSPPMASGRSTGELFF. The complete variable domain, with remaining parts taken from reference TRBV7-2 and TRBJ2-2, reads GAGVSQSPSNKVTEKGKDVELRCDPISGHTALYWYRQSLGQGLEFLIYFQGNSAPDKSGLPSDRFSAERTGGSVSTLTIQRTQQEDSAVYLCASSPPMASGRSTGELFFGEGSRLTVL.

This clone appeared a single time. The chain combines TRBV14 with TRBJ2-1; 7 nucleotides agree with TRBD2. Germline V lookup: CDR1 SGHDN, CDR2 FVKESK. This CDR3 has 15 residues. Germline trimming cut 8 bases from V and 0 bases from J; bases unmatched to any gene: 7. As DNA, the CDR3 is TGTGCCAGCGTGGGGGGGTCGAGCTCCTACAATGAGCAGTTCTTC. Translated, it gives CASVGGSSSYNEQFF.

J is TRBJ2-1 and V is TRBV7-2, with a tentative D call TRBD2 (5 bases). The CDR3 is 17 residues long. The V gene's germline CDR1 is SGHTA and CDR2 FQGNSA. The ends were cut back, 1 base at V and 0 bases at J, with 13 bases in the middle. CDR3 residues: CASSLGSGGSSYNEQFF. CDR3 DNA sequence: TGTGCCAGCAGCTTAGGATCCGGAGGCTCCTCCTACAATGAGCAGTTCTTC.

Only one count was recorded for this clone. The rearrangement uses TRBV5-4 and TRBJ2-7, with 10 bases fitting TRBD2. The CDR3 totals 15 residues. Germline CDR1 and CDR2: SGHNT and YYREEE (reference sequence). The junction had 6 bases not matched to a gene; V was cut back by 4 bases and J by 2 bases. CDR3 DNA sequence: TGTGCCAGCAGCACCAGGACTAGCGGAACCTACGAGCAGTACTTC. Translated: CASSTRTSGTYEQYF.

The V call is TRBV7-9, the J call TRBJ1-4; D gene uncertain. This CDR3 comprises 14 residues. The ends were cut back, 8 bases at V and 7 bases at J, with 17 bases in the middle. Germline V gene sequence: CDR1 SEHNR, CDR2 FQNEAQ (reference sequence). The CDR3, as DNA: TGTGCCAGCGAACCGCCCAGAACGTCTGAAAAACTGTTTTTT. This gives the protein CASEPPRTSEKLFF.

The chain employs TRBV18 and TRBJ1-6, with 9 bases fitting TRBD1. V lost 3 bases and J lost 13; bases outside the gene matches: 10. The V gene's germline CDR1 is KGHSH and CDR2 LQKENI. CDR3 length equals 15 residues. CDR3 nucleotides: TGTGCCAGCTCACCGATGGGACAGGGTAACTCCCCCCTCCACTTT. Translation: CASSPMGQGNSPLHF.

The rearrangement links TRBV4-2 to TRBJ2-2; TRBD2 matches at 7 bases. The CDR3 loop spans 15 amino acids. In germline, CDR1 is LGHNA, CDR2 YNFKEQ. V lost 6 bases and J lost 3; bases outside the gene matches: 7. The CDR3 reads CASRRLASYTGELFF. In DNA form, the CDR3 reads TGTGCCAGCAGACGACTAGCATCGTACACCGGGGAGCTGTTTTTT.

This chain's CDR3 is CASNEETQYF. CDR3 coding DNA: TGTGCCAGTAATGAAGAGACCCAGTACTTC. The chain joins TRBV2 to TRBJ2-5; D is unclear. The CDR3 is 10 amino acids. Germline V gene lookup returns CDR1 SNHLY and CDR2 FYNNEI. V shed 9 bases and J shed 3 bases, with 5 bases lying between them.

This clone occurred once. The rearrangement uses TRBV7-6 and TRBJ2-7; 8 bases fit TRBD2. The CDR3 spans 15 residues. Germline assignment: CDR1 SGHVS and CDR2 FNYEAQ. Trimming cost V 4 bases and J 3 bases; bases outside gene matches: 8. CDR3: CASSSPGLGNYEQYF. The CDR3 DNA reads TGTGCCAGCAGCTCCCCGGGACTAGGTAACTACGAGCAGTACTTC.

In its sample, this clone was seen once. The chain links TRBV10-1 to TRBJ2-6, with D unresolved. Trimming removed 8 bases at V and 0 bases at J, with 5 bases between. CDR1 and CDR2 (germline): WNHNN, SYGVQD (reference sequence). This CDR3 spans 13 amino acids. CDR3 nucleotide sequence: TGCGCCAGCCCCTCCTCTGGGGCCAACGTCCTGACTTTC. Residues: CASPSSGANVLTF.

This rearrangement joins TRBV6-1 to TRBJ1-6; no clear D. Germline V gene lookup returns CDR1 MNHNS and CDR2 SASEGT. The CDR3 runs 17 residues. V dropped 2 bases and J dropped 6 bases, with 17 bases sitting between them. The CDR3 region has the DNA TGTGCCAGCAGTGAAAGGAGGGTTCCTGAACTTAATTCACCCCTCCACTTT. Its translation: CASSERRVPELNSPLHF.

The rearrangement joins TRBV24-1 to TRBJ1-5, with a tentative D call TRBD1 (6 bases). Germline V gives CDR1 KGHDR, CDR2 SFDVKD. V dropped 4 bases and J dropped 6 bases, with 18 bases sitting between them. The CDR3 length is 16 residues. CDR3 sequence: CATSDSSGEGSQPQHF. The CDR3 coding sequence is TGTGCCACCAGTGACTCATCAGGGGAGGGCAGTCAGCCCCAGCATTTT.

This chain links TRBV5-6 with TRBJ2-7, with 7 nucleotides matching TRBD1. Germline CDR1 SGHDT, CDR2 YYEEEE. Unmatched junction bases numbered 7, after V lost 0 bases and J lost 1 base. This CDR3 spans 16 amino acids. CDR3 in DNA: TGTGCCAGCAGCTTGGGCACAGGGGCCCGGTCCTACGAGCAGTACTTC. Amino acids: CASSLGTGARSYEQYF. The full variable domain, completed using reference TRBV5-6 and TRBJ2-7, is DAGVTQSPTHLIKTRGQQVTLRCSPKSGHDTVSWYQQALGQGPQFIFQYYEEEERQRGNFPDRFSGHQFPNYSSELNVNALLLGDSALYLCASSLGTGARSYEQYFGPGTRLTVT.

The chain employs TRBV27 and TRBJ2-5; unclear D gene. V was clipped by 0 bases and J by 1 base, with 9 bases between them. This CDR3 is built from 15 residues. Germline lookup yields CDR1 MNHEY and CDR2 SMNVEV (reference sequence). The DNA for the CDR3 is TGTGCCAGCAGTTTATCGTACCAGGCCCAAGAGACCCAGTACTTC. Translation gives CASSLSYQAQETQYF.

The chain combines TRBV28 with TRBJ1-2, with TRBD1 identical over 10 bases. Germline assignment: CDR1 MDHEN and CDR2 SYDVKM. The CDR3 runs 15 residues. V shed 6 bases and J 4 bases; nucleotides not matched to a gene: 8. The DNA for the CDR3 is TGTGCCAGCAGACTCGGACAGGGGGTCATCTATGGCTACACCTTC. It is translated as CASRLGQGVIYGYTF.